The T cell receptor (beta chain) described here comes from a study of response to subunit inactivated influenza vaccine. Study-wide results and limits: New T cells are recruited in small numbers by each seasonal influenza vaccination, according to the authors' suggestion.

On this clonotype: Its antigen is not identified.

Via MiXCR, TCRdb re-called the RT-PCR reads, giving one row per CDR3 protein. The data contain hundreds of thousands of distinct CDR3 sequences, approximately 7.1% of them seen just once; the ten biggest clones take up 10% to 15%. Sequences were derived from PBMCs from blood, sampled roughly 24 months after vaccination. The source is a man aged 45 to 75 who received an inactivated influenza vaccine.

The CDR3 is CSASVSDNSPLHF. The CDR3 coding sequence is TGCAGTGCTAGTGTGTCTGATAATTCACCCCTCCACTTT. V gene TRBV20-1 combines with J gene TRBJ1-6; no definite D call. Between the trimmed V and J ends, which lost 3 bases and 5 bases, there was a span of 8 bases. The CDR3 is 13 residues long. From germline, CDR1 is DFQATT and CDR2 SNEGSKA (reference sequence).